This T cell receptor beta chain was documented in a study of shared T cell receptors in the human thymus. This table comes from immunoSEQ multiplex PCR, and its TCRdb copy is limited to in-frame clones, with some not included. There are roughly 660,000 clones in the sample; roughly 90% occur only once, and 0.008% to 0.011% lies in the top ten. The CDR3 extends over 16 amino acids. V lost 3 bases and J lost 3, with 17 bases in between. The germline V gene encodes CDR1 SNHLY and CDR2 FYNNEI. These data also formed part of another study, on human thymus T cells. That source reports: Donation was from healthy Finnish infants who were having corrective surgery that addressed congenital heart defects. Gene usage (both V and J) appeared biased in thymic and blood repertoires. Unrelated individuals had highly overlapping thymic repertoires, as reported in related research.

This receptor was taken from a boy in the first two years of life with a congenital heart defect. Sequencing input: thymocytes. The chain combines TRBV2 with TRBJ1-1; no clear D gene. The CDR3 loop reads CASSDLRGITYTEAFF. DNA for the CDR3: TGTGCCAGCAGTGACTTACGCGGGATCACCTACACTGAAGCTTTCTTT.